Listed below are T cell receptor beta chains from one sample, sequenced in a study of blood T cell repertoires in COVID-19. Using immunoSEQ multiplex PCR, the repertoire was profiled, and TCRdb retains in-frame clones only, with some absent. The sample shows more than 100,000 clones, around 88% of them seen only once. Sample: peripheral blood. The receptors here all came from a human donor in a cohort sampled during active COVID-19. Each CDR3 is given with its conserved first and last residue. A D gene is named only where the DNA matches it firmly. Not every row has a clone size; where given, it reads once, few, many or a size class.

abundance	v_gene	d_gene	j_gene	CDR3nt	CDR3aa
NA	TRBV19	TRBD2	TRBJ2-5	TGTGCCAGTAGTCTCCGGACTAGCGGGCAAGAGACCCAGTACTTC	CASSLRTSGQETQYF
NA	TRBV28	TRBD1	TRBJ2-7	TGTGCCAGCAGTCCGACCGGGACAGGGATCCGGGAGCAGTACTTC	CASSPTGTGIREQYF
few	TRBV6-1	TRBD1	TRBJ2-3	TGTGCCAGCAGTGACCGGGACAGGGGGCGGAAATCAGATACGCAGTATTTT	CASSDRDRGRKSDTQYF
NA	TRBV10-3	TRBD1	TRBJ1-5	TGTGCCATCAGTGAGTCATTGAGGACAGGGAATCAGCCCCAGCATTTT	CAISESLRTGNQPQHF
NA	TRBV7-2	TRBD2	TRBJ2-2	TGTGCCAGCAGCTCAAATAGCGGGAGGTTTTCCGGGGAGCTGTTTTTT	CASSSNSGRFSGELFF
NA	TRBV19	NA	TRBJ2-4	TGTGCCAGTAGTATAGTAGGCTCGGGAATCATTCAGTACTTC	CASSIVGSGIIQYF
NA	TRBV3-1/TRBV3-2	TRBD1	TRBJ1-5	TGTGCCAGCAGCCCTTCAGGGGGCGCCCAGCCCCAGCATTTT	CASSPSGGAQPQHF
NA	TRBV19	TRBD2	TRBJ2-7	TGTGCCAGTAGTATTTACGGGACTAGCGGGGGAACCTACGAGCAGTACTTC	CASSIYGTSGGTYEQYF
NA	TRBV7-4	TRBD1	TRBJ1-1	TGTGCCAGCAGCCAAGAGAGACAGGGCCCACACACTGAAGCTTTCTTT	CASSQERQGPHTEAFF
NA	TRBV5-6	NA	TRBJ1-1	TGTGCCAGCAGCTCTACTTTAAACACTGAAGCTTTCTTT	CASSSTLNTEAFF
NA	TRBV27	NA	TRBJ1-5	TGTGCCAGCAGTTCCGCAGGCATCGATCTCAATCAGCCCCAGCATTTT	CASSSAGIDLNQPQHF
NA	TRBV4-1	NA	TRBJ2-7	TGCGCCAGCAGCCAAAAACGTCTAGATAGCTACGAGCAGTACTTC	CASSQKRLDSYEQYF
NA	TRBV9	TRBD2	TRBJ2-7	TGTGCCAGCAGCACAGGGACTAGCGGACACTACGAGCAGTACTTC	CASSTGTSGHYEQYF
NA	TRBV6-5	TRBD1	TRBJ2-5	TGTGCCAGCATGTCGGGACAGGGCCTCCAAGAGACCCAGTACTTC	CASMSGQGLQETQYF
NA	TRBV7-9	NA	TRBJ2-6	TGTGCCAGCACCCCAACAGGCGCTAGCTCTGGGGCCAACGTCCTGACTTTC	CASTPTGASSGANVLTF
NA	TRBV10-3	NA	TRBJ2-7	TGTGCCATCAGTGTGGAGGGTTCCTACGAGCAGTACTTC	CAISVEGSYEQYF
NA	TRBV11-3	NA	TRBJ2-1	TGTGCCAGCAGCCCCTTCCCGAGCTCCTACAATGAGCAGTTCTTC	CASSPFPSSYNEQFF
NA	TRBV6-5	NA	TRBJ2-1	TGCGCCACCCTGCAGAATTACAATGAGCAGTTCTTC	CATLQNYNEQFF
NA	TRBV11-3	NA	TRBJ2-1	TGTGCCAGCAGCACCCGCCTTGGGACAAACAATGAGCAGTTCTTC	CASSTRLGTNNEQFF
NA	TRBV24-1	NA	TRBJ1-5	TGTGCCACCAGTGATTCGGTTCGGGTTCAGCCCCAGCATTTT	CATSDSVRVQPQHF